Given below is one TCR beta chain in context. Antigen unknown. This CDR3 has 12 amino acids. The V gene's germline CDR1 is LNHDA and CDR2 SQIVND (reference sequence). The germline V and J ends were trimmed by 8 bases and 4 bases, with 11 bases remaining between them. The record originates from a study of cytomegalovirus exposure and HLA in healthy donors. Overall study results and limits: Later analysis reportedly placed an Asian-associated ancestry cluster below the roughly 670-donor mean in N-insertions.

The study ran its PCR with 60 Vbeta and 13 Jbeta primers. The repertoire was sequenced with immunoSEQ multiplex PCR; TCRdb's copy has only in-frame clones and lacks some. This sample has roughly 140,000 clones, with approximately 60% found just once. The rearrangement links TRBV19 to TRBJ1-1; D is perhaps TRBD1 (6 bases). The sequenced sample consisted of PBMCs. The TCR originated in a woman between 55 and 75 years old in good health and CMV-seropositive. CDR3 in amino acids: CASQGMSTEAFF. The CDR3 DNA follows: TGTGCCAGTCAGGGGATGAGCACTGAAGCTTTCTTT.